These 31 T cell receptor beta chains originate from one sample sequenced in a study of early T cells in non-severe SARS-CoV-2 infection. TCRdb re-called the 5' RACE reads through MiXCR, storing one row per CDR3 protein. The repertoire has tens of thousands of distinct CDR3 sequences, approximately 15% of them found once; the top ten carry less than 6%. Source material: whole blood. All receptors come from an adult who was a healthcare worker with PCR-confirmed SARS-CoV-2 infection or an uninfected control (not recorded which).

Many counts were recorded for this clonotype. The J gene is TRBJ1-2, the V gene TRBV11-2, with unresolved D. Germline CDR1 is SGHAT and CDR2 is FQNNGV. Between the trimmed V and J ends, which lost 3 bases and 4 bases, there was a span of 9 bases. This CDR3 has 13 residues. CDR3 loop: CASSFDPFYGYTF. In DNA, the CDR3 is TGTGCCAGCAGCTTCGACCCCTTCTATGGCTACACCTTC.

V is TRBV6-2 or TRBV6-3 and J is TRBJ2-5, with 11 bases fitting TRBD2. Germline CDR1 and CDR2: MNHEY and SVGEGT. Trimming at V came to 5 bases and at J to 13 bases, leaving 12 bases not matched to a gene. CDR3 length: 14 amino acids. CDR3 nucleotide sequence: TGTGCCAGCAGTCTCTGGACTAGCGGGTTGCCTCTGTACTTC. Its protein is CASSLWTSGLPLYF.

This clonotype has at least ten counts. This rearrangement joins TRBV18 to TRBJ2-5; no clear D gene. The V end lost 6 bases, the J end lost 0 bases, and 8 bases lay between the germline ends. The CDR3 extends over 13 amino acids. CDR1 and CDR2 from the germline V gene are KGHSH and LQKENI. The CDR3 loop is CASSERHQETQYF. The CDR3 DNA reads TGTGCCAGCTCGGAGAGGCACCAAGAGACCCAGTACTTC. Full variable domain (missing parts from reference TRBV18 and TRBJ2-5): NAGVMQNPRHLVRRRGQEARLRCSPMKGHSHVYWYRQLPEEGLKFMVYLQKENIIDESGMPKERFSAEFPKEGPSILRIQQVVRGDSAAYFCASSERHQETQYFGPGTRLLVL.

V gene TRBV29-1 combines with J gene TRBJ1-2; TRBD1 matches 7 bases. There are 15 residues in the CDR3. CDR1 SQVTM and CDR2 ANQGSEA come from the germline V gene. V dropped 7 bases and J dropped 6; count of bases not matched to a gene: 17. The CDR3 here is CSAPKTTHTGDGYTF. As DNA, the CDR3 is TGCAGCGCCCCCAAGACCACTCATACAGGGGATGGCTACACCTTC.

This clonotype was seen at least ten times. V is TRBV7-2 and J is TRBJ2-3; D uncertain. V lost 5 bases, J lost 5 bases, and 14 bases lay in between. This CDR3 contains 14 residues. In germline, CDR1 is SGHTA, CDR2 FQGNSA. In DNA form, the CDR3 reads TGTGCCAGCAGCGTCAGCCTAGGCAGAGATACGCAGTATTTT. This sequence encodes CASSVSLGRDTQYF.

The CDR3 region is CASSLDSRQPQHF. For the CDR3, the DNA is TGTGCCAGCAGCCTGGACAGTCGCCAGCCCCAGCATTTT. The chain uses TRBV9 and TRBJ1-5; a weak D match, TRBD1 (6 bases). Trimming cost V 4 bases and J 7 bases, with 12 bases left between them. CDR1 and CDR2 from the germline V gene are SGDLS and YYNGEE. This CDR3 has 13 amino acids.

At least ten counts were recorded for this clonotype. The V gene is TRBV6-5, the J gene TRBJ1-1, with D unresolved. V dropped 4 bases and J dropped 1 base, with 4 bases sitting between them. CDR3 length equals 12 residues. Germline loops: CDR1 MNHEY, CDR2 SVGAGI. The CDR3 nucleotides read TGTGCCAGCAGTTCGGGGAACACTGAAGCTTTCTTT. This encodes CASSSGNTEAFF.

This chain connects TRBV27 to TRBJ2-1, with D unclear. The germline V and J ends were trimmed by 5 bases and 8 bases, with 16 bases remaining between them. The CDR3 sequence is 14 residues long. CDR1 is MNHEY, CDR2 SMNVEV, per germline (reference sequence). Written as DNA, the CDR3 is TGTGCCAGCAGTCCAATGGGTGGGATTGATGAGCAGTTCTTC. Protein product: CASSPMGGIDEQFF.

The V call is TRBV29-1, the J call TRBJ1-1; D gene uncertain. The CDR3 sequence is 12 residues long. Looked up from germline, CDR1 is SQVTM and CDR2 is ANQGSEA. V was clipped by 5 bases and J by 0 bases, with 7 bases between them. The CDR3 DNA reads TGCAGCGTTAGCGCTATGAACACTGAAGCTTTCTTT. As protein: CSVSAMNTEAFF.

V usage is TRBV11-3 and J usage is TRBJ2-1; 10 nucleotides match TRBD2. Unmatched junction bases numbered 2, after V lost 1 base and J lost 5 bases. Germline V lookup: CDR1 SGHNT, CDR2 YENEEA. The CDR3 is 15 amino acids. CDR3: CASSLGTSGDNEQFF. The CDR3 region has the DNA TGTGCCAGCAGCTTAGGGACTAGCGGAGACAATGAGCAGTTCTTC.

This clonotype has a handful of counts. The rearrangement uses TRBV6-2 or TRBV6-3 and TRBJ2-1, with 8 bases identical to TRBD1. V trimming: 10 bases; J trimming: 10 bases; junction bases outside the gene matches: 6. Germline CDR1 and CDR2: MNHEY and SVGEGT. The CDR3 is made up of 11 amino acids. Written as DNA, the CDR3 is TGTGCCACCGGACAGGGAACAGAGCAGTTCTTC. It translates to CATGQGTEQFF.

There are many counts of this clonotype. The rearrangement links TRBV5-4 to TRBJ1-1; a weak D match, TRBD1 (6 bases). The CDR3 totals 17 residues. V was pared by 4 bases and J by 5 bases, with 24 bases between. Germline-derived CDR1 and CDR2 are SGHNT and YYREEE (reference sequence). The CDR3 spells CASSGGGNGRGVTEAFF. For the CDR3, the DNA is TGTGCCAGCAGCGGTGGGGGGAATGGCAGGGGCGTGACTGAAGCTTTCTTT.

The chain is built from TRBV4-2 and TRBJ2-6; D not resolved. The CDR3 covers 17 residues. CDR1 and CDR2 (germline): LGHNA, YNFKEQ. Trimming pared 1 base from V and 2 bases from J, leaving 12 bases between. In DNA form, the CDR3 reads TGTGCCAGCAGCCAAGTTTTAACAGTCACTGGGGCCAACGTCCTGACTTTC. Translated, it gives CASSQVLTVTGANVLTF.

In nucleotides, the CDR3 is TGCAGTGCTCGAACTAGCTCCAATGAGCAGTTCTTC. The encoded protein is CSARTSSNEQFF. The chain recombines TRBV20-1 with TRBJ2-1, with D perhaps matching TRBD2 (6 bases). V lost 5 bases and J lost 6, with 11 bases in between. This CDR3 is 12 amino acids long. Germline V gives CDR1 DFQATT, CDR2 SNEGSKA (reference sequence).

V gene TRBV29-1 combines with J gene TRBJ2-3; no definite D call. The CDR3 extends over 12 amino acids. Trimming cost V 1 base and J 3 bases, with 5 bases left between them. The germline gives CDR1 SQVTM, CDR2 ANQGSEA. The CDR3 loop reads CSVEVQTDTQYF. The CDR3 DNA sequence: TGCAGCGTTGAAGTCCAGACAGATACGCAGTATTTT.

The chain links TRBV20-1 to TRBJ2-1; TRBD2 aligns across 9 bases. The CDR3 consists of 17 residues. After removal of 6 bases from V and 3 bases from J, the junction contained 15 bases not matched to a gene. Germline V gene data show CDR1 as DFQATT and CDR2 as SNEGSKA (reference sequence). CDR3 protein: CSANTAGGLSFYNEQFF. The CDR3 DNA reads TGCAGTGCCAACACAGCGGGAGGCCTGAGTTTCTACAATGAGCAGTTCTTC.

The chain couples TRBV3-1 to TRBJ2-3, with D uncertain. The CDR3 contains 14 residues. Trimming took 0 bases from V and 3 from J, leaving 7 bases between them. CDR1 LGHDT and CDR2 YNNKEL come from the germline V gene (reference sequence). The CDR3 nucleotides are TGTGCCAGCAGCCAAGAAGGGCAGACAGATACGCAGTATTTT. It is translated as CASSQEGQTDTQYF.

This clonotype was detected a few times. The J gene is TRBJ2-3, the V gene TRBV7-8, with 7 bases that match TRBD2. Per the germline V gene, CDR1 is SGHVS and CDR2 is FQNEAQ. The J segment lost 4 bases and the V segment lost 6 bases, leaving 7 bases of the junction unmatched. CDR3 length: 14 amino acids. CDR3 amino acids: CASRLAGEADTQYF. The CDR3 coding sequence is TGTGCCAGCAGGCTCGCGGGAGAGGCAGATACGCAGTATTTT.

The chain couples TRBV2 to TRBJ1-1; D call uncertain. Germline CDR1 and CDR2: SNHLY and FYNNEI. Trimming cost V 4 bases and J 11 bases, with 5 bases left between them. This CDR3 has 9 amino acids. The CDR3 DNA reads as TGTGCCAGCAGTGGAACGGCTTTCTTT. Encoded protein: CASSGTAFF.

In this sample, this clonotype turned up many times. This chain connects TRBV28 to TRBJ1-2; D is perhaps TRBD1 (6 bases). V lost 8 bases and J 4 bases, leaving 20 bases between the germline ends. The length of the CDR3 is 15 residues. CDR1 is MDHEN and CDR2 is SYDVKM in the germline V gene. The CDR3 coding sequence is TGTGCCAGCCATTTAGGGGGGACTTCTATCTATGGCTACACCTTC. This translates into CASHLGGTSIYGYTF.

Worth noting for this clonotype: This is likely a read error, given that the CDR3 carries no conserved phenylalanine or tryptophan at its end. The chain combines TRBV28 with TRBJ2-1; D gene ambiguous. CDR3 size: 11 residues. Trimming left V 10 bases short and J 6 bases short, with 10 bases between. Germline loops: CDR1 MDHEN, CDR2 SYDVKM. Here the CDR3 DNA reads TGTGCCATCCGATTAGGCAATGAGCAGTTCTTA. Translation: CAIRLGNEQFL.

This clonotype was found many times. The gene calls are TRBV5-6 and TRBJ2-1, with D unclear. This CDR3 has 16 amino acids. Per the germline V gene, CDR1 is SGHDT and CDR2 is YYEEEE. The ends were cut back, 0 bases at V and 0 bases at J, with 10 bases in the middle. CDR3 amino acids: CASSLGGRVSYNEQFF. The CDR3 DNA follows: TGTGCCAGCAGCTTGGGTGGCCGGGTCTCCTACAATGAGCAGTTCTTC. Combining the CDR3 with reference TRBV5-6 and TRBJ2-1 gives the whole variable domain DAGVTQSPTHLIKTRGQQVTLRCSPKSGHDTVSWYQQALGQGPQFIFQYYEEEERQRGNFPDRFSGHQFPNYSSELNVNALLLGDSALYLCASSLGGRVSYNEQFFGPGTRLTVL.

The chain joins TRBV30 to TRBJ2-7, with D hard to call. Per germline, CDR1 GTSNPN and CDR2 SVGIG (reference sequence). V lost 2 bases and J lost 2, with 10 bases in between. This CDR3 region has 13 residues. The CDR3 loop reads CAWSFHSPYEQYF. CDR3 DNA: TGTGCCTGGAGTTTCCACTCACCCTACGAGCAGTACTTC.

This clonotype was seen more than once but under ten times. This clone may be a read error of a much larger clone one base away. The V gene is TRBV18, the J gene TRBJ2-2; D perhaps matches TRBD2 (5 bases). The CDR3 length is 16 residues. V was trimmed by 3 bases and J by 4 bases, leaving 15 bases between them. Germline CDR1 KGHSH, CDR2 LQKENI. In nucleotides, the CDR3 is TGTGCCAGCTCACCCCCGCGGGTCGGATTCACCGGGGAGCTGTTTTTT. Amino acids: CASSPPRVGFTGELFF.

The chain combines TRBV28 with TRBJ2-3; 9 bases agree with TRBD1. Germline CDR1 is MDHEN and CDR2 is SYDVKM. J gave up 4 bases and V 1 base, and 6 bases lay outside the gene matches. The CDR3 is made up of 16 amino acids. CDR3 sequence (DNA): TGTGCCAGCAGTTTATTCGGACAGGGGTCGGCAGATACGCAGTATTTT. It codes for CASSLFGQGSADTQYF.

Remarks on this clonotype: A read error may be the cause here, since a much bigger clone is one base away. The CDR3 sequence: CASSKGGQPQHF. The CDR3 DNA reads TGTGCCAGCAGCAAAGGGGGTCAGCCCCAGCATTTT. The V and J genes are TRBV21-1 and TRBJ1-5. TRBV21-1 is classified as a pseudogene. This CDR3 comprises 12 residues.

The chain combines TRBV6-1 with TRBJ2-1, with no clear D. Germline CDR1 MNHNS, CDR2 SASEGT. The germline V and J ends were trimmed by 9 bases and 10 bases, with 22 bases remaining between them. The CDR3 runs to 14 residues. DNA for the CDR3: TGTGCCAGTACCGAAGGTCGACTGTCTCGAGAGCAGTTCTTC. Amino acid sequence: CASTEGRLSREQFF.

In this sample, this clonotype turned up many times. V and J are TRBV3-1 and TRBJ2-6; no definite D call. The CDR3 is 16 amino acids. The V end lost 2 bases, the J end lost 0 bases, and 8 bases lay between the germline ends. The germline V gene has CDR1 LGHDT and CDR2 YNNKEL (reference sequence). CDR3 sequence reads: CASSQSEYSGANVLTF. The CDR3, as DNA: TGTGCCAGCAGCCAAAGCGAGTACTCTGGGGCCAACGTCCTGACTTTC.

The chain links TRBV27 to TRBJ2-5; 8 nucleotides line up with TRBD2. The V segment lost 7 bases and the J segment 7 bases; nucleotides outside the gene matches: 14. The CDR3 has 15 amino acids. The V gene's germline CDR1 is MNHEY and CDR2 SMNVEV (reference sequence). The CDR3 nucleotides read TGTGCCAGCAATCCTATAGCGGGACAACAGGGGACCCAGTACTTC. It yields the protein CASNPIAGQQGTQYF.

The rearrangement links TRBV5-6 to TRBJ1-1; TRBD1 is a possible D gene (6 bases). The V end lost 2 bases, the J end lost 1 base, and 12 bases lay between the germline ends. This CDR3 has 15 residues. CDR1 is SGHDT, CDR2 YYEEEE, per germline. In DNA form, the CDR3 reads TGTGCCAGCAGCTTTAACAGGGTTAGGAACACTGAAGCTTTCTTT. It encodes CASSFNRVRNTEAFF.

This clonotype showed up just a few times. This chain uses TRBV4-2 with TRBJ1-6, with D unresolved. The CDR3 runs 12 residues. V was cut by 0 bases and J by 10 bases, with 4 bases left in between. Germline CDR1 reads LGHNA; CDR2 reads YNFKEQ. CDR3 sequence: CASSQEGSPLHF. Here the CDR3 DNA reads TGTGCCAGCAGCCAAGAGGGGTCACCCCTCCACTTT.